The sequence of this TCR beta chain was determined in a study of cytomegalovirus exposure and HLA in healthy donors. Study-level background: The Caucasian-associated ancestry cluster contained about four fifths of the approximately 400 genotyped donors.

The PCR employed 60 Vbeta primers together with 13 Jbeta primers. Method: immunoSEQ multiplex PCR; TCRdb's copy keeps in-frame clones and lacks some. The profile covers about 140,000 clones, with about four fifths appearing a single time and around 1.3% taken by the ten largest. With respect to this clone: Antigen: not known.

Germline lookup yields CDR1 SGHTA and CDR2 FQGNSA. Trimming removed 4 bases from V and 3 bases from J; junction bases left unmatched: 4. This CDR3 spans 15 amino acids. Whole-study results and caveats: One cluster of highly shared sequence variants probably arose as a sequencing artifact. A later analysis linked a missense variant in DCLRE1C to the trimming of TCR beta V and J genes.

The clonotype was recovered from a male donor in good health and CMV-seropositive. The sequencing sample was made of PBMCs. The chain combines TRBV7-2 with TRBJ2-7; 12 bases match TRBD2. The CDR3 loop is CASSSASGRGYEQYF. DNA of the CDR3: TGTGCCAGCAGCTCCGCTAGCGGGAGGGGCTACGAGCAGTACTTC.